A selection of T cell receptor beta chains follows, all from one sample in a study of OX40 agonist ivuxolimab in advanced cancers. Clones were sequenced by immunoSEQ multiplex PCR, and TCRdb holds only the in-frame ones, with some missing. The table includes tens of thousands of clones, about four fifths detected once. The material was CD4+ or CD8+ T cells sorted from blood, obtained in a trial of the OX40 agonist ivuxolimab. Source of these receptors: an adult with an advanced solid tumor such as melanoma, head and neck, liver or kidney cancer. CDR3s include the opening cysteine and the closing phenylalanine or tryptophan. The order of the fields is D gene, V gene, J gene, clone size, CDR3 protein, CDR3 DNA. The D gene is left open where the match is weak. Clone size is stated in some rows and not others, as once, few, many or a class when expanded.

TRBD2,TRBV18,TRBJ2-2,.,CASSPPAGGTELFF,TGTGCCAGCTCACCACCCGCGGGGGGGACCGAGCTGTTTTTT
.,TRBV30,TRBJ1-1,few,CAWSFGPGNTEAFF,TGTGCCTGGAGTTTCGGACCGGGGAACACTGAAGCTTTCTTT
.,TRBV5-1,TRBJ1-1,.,CASSLAVNTEAFF,TGCGCCAGCAGCTTGGCCGTGAACACTGAAGCTTTCTTT
TRBD2,TRBV5-1,TRBJ2-2,.,CASSKTGLAGAGELFF,TGCGCCAGCAGCAAAACGGGACTAGCGGGGGCCGGGGAGCTGTTTTTT
.,TRBV7-3,TRBJ2-5,.,CASSLHRDETQYF,TGTGCCAGCAGCTTGCACAGGGACGAGACCCAGTACTTC
.,TRBV5-1,TRBJ2-3,.,CASSSVGGKASTDTQYF,TGCGCCAGCAGCTCGGTAGGAGGCAAGGCTAGCACAGATACGCAGTATTTT
TRBD1,TRBV4-3,TRBJ1-2,.,CASSGHGGQANYGYTF,TGCGCCAGCAGCGGGCATGGGGGACAGGCTAACTATGGCTACACCTTC
TRBD1,TRBV5-1,TRBJ1-1,.,CASSPRTGETEAFF,TGCGCCAGCAGCCCCCGGACAGGGGAAACTGAAGCTTTCTTT
.,TRBV20-1,TRBJ2-7,.,CSARSTYEQYF,TGCAGTGCCCGATCAACGTACGAGCAGTACTTC
.,TRBV7-2,TRBJ1-2,.,CASTISGGGDYGYTF,TGTGCCAGCACCATTTCGGGGGGCGGAGACTATGGCTACACCTTC
.,TRBV9,TRBJ2-1,.,CASSLASVSSYNEQFF,TGTGCCAGCAGCCTCGCCTCGGTCAGCTCCTACAATGAGCAGTTCTTC
TRBD2,TRBV7-2,TRBJ2-1,.,CASSLSAGVYNEQFF,TGTGCCAGCAGCTTGTCAGCGGGGGTATACAATGAGCAGTTCTTC
TRBD2,TRBV7-2,TRBJ2-3,.,CASSALAGGPSTDTQYF,TGTGCCAGCAGTGCCTTAGCGGGGGGCCCCAGCACAGATACGCAGTATTTT
.,TRBV4-3,TRBJ2-6,.,CASGAGLWGANVLTF,TGCGCCAGCGGGGCGGGGCTATGGGGGGCCAACGTCCTGACTTTC
.,TRBV19,TRBJ2-3,few,CASSIDYGRVGTDTQYF,TGTGCCAGTAGTATAGATTATGGTAGAGTGGGCACAGATACGCAGTATTTT
TRBD2,TRBV7-2,TRBJ2-3,.,CASSFLAGISTDTQYF,TGTGCCAGCAGCTTCCTAGCGGGGATTAGCACAGATACGCAGTATTTT
TRBD1,TRBV4-3,TRBJ2-5,.,CASSQDGPWAGGKGTQYF,TGCGCCAGCAGCCAAGACGGTCCTTGGGCAGGGGGCAAGGGGACCCAGTACTTC
TRBD2,TRBV11-2,TRBJ2-5,.,CASSSPGGGPQETQYF,TGTGCCAGCAGCTCCCCTGGGGGAGGGCCTCAAGAGACCCAGTACTTC
.,TRBV28,TRBJ1-1,.,CATLNDRNTEAFF,TGTGCCACCCTTAATGACAGGAACACTGAAGCTTTCTTT
.,TRBV6-6,TRBJ1-1,few,CASSTSENTEAFF,TGTGCCAGCAGCACTTCGGAGAACACTGAAGCTTTCTTT
.,TRBV27,TRBJ2-7,.,CASSFGGSSYEQYF,TGTGCCAGCAGTTTCGGGGGTTCGTCCTACGAGCAGTACTTC
.,TRBV10-3,TRBJ2-3,.,CAISEGGISTDTQYF,TGTGCCATCAGTGAGGGAGGGATTAGCACAGATACGCAGTATTTT
.,TRBV28,TRBJ2-2,.,CASSFRGMNTGELFF,TGTGCCAGCAGTTTTCGGGGGATGAACACCGGGGAGCTGTTTTTT
.,TRBV2,TRBJ1-1,once,CASSQGSEAFF,TGTGCCAGCAGTCAGGGCTCAGAAGCTTTCTTT
TRBD1,TRBV18,TRBJ2-3,once,CASSYTGQGTDTQYF,TGTGCCAGCTCATATACGGGACAGGGCACAGATACGCAGTATTTT
TRBD1,TRBV9,TRBJ1-2,.,CASGDRERSGYTF,TGTGCCAGCGGGGACAGGGAAAGAAGTGGCTACACCTTC